Below are 28 T cell receptor beta chains sequenced from a single sample in a study of blood T cell repertoires in COVID-19. TCRdb's copy holds only in-frame clones and misses some; the assay was immunoSEQ multiplex PCR. The repertoire holds about 190,000 clones, with approximately 88% as singletons. Material: peripheral blood. Receptors were obtained from a man aged 40-50 years with acute or convalescent COVID-19.

The chain combines TRBV7-8 with TRBJ2-3; no reliable D call. V was shortened by 5 bases and J by 0 bases, with 9 bases between the two germline ends. The CDR3 consists of 14 residues. Per the germline V gene, CDR1 is SGHVS and CDR2 is FQNEAQ. The CDR3 DNA reads as TGTGCCAGCAGCCCTAGGCAGAGCACAGATACGCAGTATTTT. It translates to CASSPRQSTDTQYF.

The chain carries TRBV6-2 or TRBV6-3 and TRBJ1-2, with TRBD1 matching 11 bases. V lost 2 bases and J lost 4; bases outside the gene matches: 18. There are 20 residues in the CDR3. Germline CDR1 and CDR2: MNHEY and SVGEGT. This chain's CDR3 is CASSYPLGQGASQRFYGYTF. The CDR3 DNA follows: TGTGCCAGCAGTTACCCCCTCGGACAGGGGGCTTCGCAGAGATTCTATGGCTACACCTTC.

This chain connects TRBV3-1 (or the pseudogene TRBV3-2) to TRBJ2-5; 10 bases map to TRBD2. This CDR3 spans 17 amino acids. J gave up 0 bases and V 0 bases, and 4 bases lay outside the gene matches. Germline CDR1 reads LGHDT; CDR2 reads YNNKEL (reference sequence). Here the CDR3 reads CASSQDNSGGDQETQYF. CDR3 nucleotides: TGTGCCAGCAGCCAAGATAACAGCGGGGGGGACCAAGAGACCCAGTACTTC.

The gene calls are TRBV30 and TRBJ1-1; 9 bases match TRBD1. This CDR3 is 15 amino acids long. CDR1 is GTSNPN, CDR2 SVGIG, per germline (reference sequence). The V gene end was trimmed by 8 bases and the J gene end by 2 bases; junction bases not matched to a gene: 12. CDR3 sequence: CAGGGHRGRNTEAFF. CDR3 nucleotides: TGTGCCGGCGGGGGGCACAGGGGGCGTAACACTGAAGCTTTCTTT.

The chain has TRBV19 and TRBJ2-7, with TRBD1 matching 11 bases. Germline CDR1 LNHDA, CDR2 SQIVND (reference sequence). V lost 4 bases and J lost 0; bases outside the gene matches: 2. The CDR3 contains 15 residues. This CDR3 reads CASSRDRGSSYEQYF. CDR3 DNA: TGTGCCAGTAGTAGGGACAGGGGGAGCTCCTACGAGCAGTACTTC. Looking up the rest from reference TRBV19 and TRBJ2-7 gives the full variable domain: DGGITQSPKYLFRKEGQNVTLSCEQNLNHDAMYWYRQDPGQGLRLIYYSQIVNDFQKGDIAEGYSVSREKKESFPLTVTSAQKNPTAFYLCASSRDRGSSYEQYFGPGTRLTVT.

The DNA of the CDR3 is TGCAGCGTAGGACAGGCGCTTTCCTACGAGCAGTACTTC. Its translation: CSVGQALSYEQYF. V gene TRBV29-1 combines with J gene TRBJ2-7; 7 bases agree with TRBD1. V was pared by 6 bases and J by 1 base, with 6 bases of the junction left unmatched. Looked up from germline, CDR1 is SQVTM and CDR2 is ANQGSEA. The CDR3 is 13 residues long.

The chain's CDR3 is CASSFFGHRQGKGATDTQYF. The CDR3 bases are TGTGCCAGCAGTTTTTTCGGCCACCGGCAGGGTAAGGGGGCCACAGATACGCAGTATTTT. The gene calls are TRBV28 and TRBJ2-3; 7 bases line up with TRBD1. Germline V gene lookup returns CDR1 MDHEN and CDR2 SYDVKM. The CDR3 runs 20 residues. The ends lost 3 bases at V and 2 bases at J; junction bases unmatched: 20.

CDR3 sequence (DNA): TGTGCCAGCAGCCACCGGACAGGGGGCATCTATGGCTACACCTTC. Protein product: CASSHRTGGIYGYTF. The V gene is TRBV14, the J gene TRBJ1-2; 11 bases are shared with TRBD1. CDR1 is SGHDN and CDR2 is FVKESK in the germline V gene. There are 15 residues in the CDR3. Trimming removed 3 bases from V and 4 bases from J; junction bases left unmatched: 4.

This sequence joins TRBV6-5 and TRBJ2-7; a possible D gene is TRBD2 (5 bases). This CDR3 comprises 11 residues. The V gene's germline CDR1 is MNHEY and CDR2 SVGAGI. V was trimmed by 8 bases and J by 2 bases, leaving 7 bases between them. The CDR3 nucleotides read TGTGCCAGCCACGGGGCCTACGAGCAGTACTTC. Residues: CASHGAYEQYF.

This clone is a singleton in its sample. The rearrangement joins TRBV5-1 to TRBJ2-3, with D perhaps matching TRBD2 (6 bases). The CDR3 covers 16 residues. V lost 1 base and J lost 4, with 16 bases in between. CDR1 is SGHRS, CDR2 YFSETQ, per germline. The CDR3 loop reads CASSLPAGNLPDTQYF. For the CDR3, the DNA is TGCGCCAGCAGCTTGCCGGCGGGGAACCTCCCAGATACGCAGTATTTT.

This clone was recorded a few times. V usage is TRBV19 and J usage is TRBJ1-5, with 7 bases that match TRBD1. Germline CDR1 is LNHDA and CDR2 is SQIVND (reference sequence). The CDR3 contains 14 residues. After removal of 5 bases from V and 7 bases from J, the junction contained 8 bases not matched to a gene. This chain's CDR3 is CASSVDRVGQPQHF. The CDR3 bases are TGTGCCAGTAGTGTTGACAGGGTTGGACAGCCCCAGCATTTT.

The chain couples TRBV7-2 to TRBJ1-1, with 7 bases lining up with TRBD1. J was trimmed by 5 bases and V by 5 bases; bases with no gene match: 8. The CDR3 has 14 residues. Germline V gene lookup returns CDR1 SGHTA and CDR2 FQGNSA. Here the CDR3 reads CASSPGQVYTEAFF. The CDR3 region has the DNA TGTGCCAGCAGCCCCGGACAGGTTTATACTGAAGCTTTCTTT.

The rearrangement uses TRBV6-5 and TRBJ1-2, with TRBD1 identical over 8 bases. V lost 6 bases, J lost 4 bases, and 7 bases stayed unmatched. The CDR3 has 14 residues. Germline CDR1 reads MNHEY; CDR2 reads SVGAGI. CDR3 protein: CASRTGVVSYGYTF. The CDR3, as DNA: TGTGCCAGCAGGACAGGGGTTGTTAGCTATGGCTACACCTTC.

The V gene is TRBV3-1 (or the pseudogene TRBV3-2), the J gene TRBJ1-2, with 8 bases identical to TRBD1. The CDR3 covers 14 residues. CDR1 and CDR2 (germline): LGHDT, YNNKEL (reference sequence). The V gene end was trimmed by 1 base and the J gene end by 8 bases; junction bases not matched to a gene: 6. The CDR3 reads CASSQGRGHNGYTF. For the CDR3, the DNA is TGTGCCAGCAGCCAAGGCAGGGGGCACAACGGCTACACCTTC.

The chain is built from TRBV24-1 and TRBJ1-1; D is undetermined. The CDR3 length is 11 residues. Germline assignment: CDR1 KGHDR and CDR2 SFDVKD. Trimming stripped 0 bases from V and 9 bases from J, with 4 bases between. The CDR3, as DNA: TGTGCCACCAGTGATTTGAGCCAAGCTTTCTTT. Protein product: CATSDLSQAFF.

The CDR3 nucleotides are TGTGCCACCAGTGACCCAGGGGGCGATGGCTACACCTTC. Translation gives CATSDPGGDGYTF. The chain couples TRBV24-1 to TRBJ1-2; 8 bases match TRBD1. This CDR3 region has 13 residues. V lost 4 bases and J lost 6; bases outside the gene matches: 3. Germline V lookup: CDR1 KGHDR, CDR2 SFDVKD.

This CDR3 reads CASRFSGGAYNEQFF. In DNA, the CDR3 is TGTGCCAGCAGATTTAGCGGGGGGGCATACAATGAGCAGTTCTTC. This sequence joins TRBV7-3 and TRBJ2-1; 11 nucleotides align to TRBD2. The CDR3 has 15 amino acids. Germline V gene sequence: CDR1 SGHTA, CDR2 FQGTGA. J was trimmed by 4 bases and V by 6 bases; bases with no gene match: 5.

V usage is TRBV15 and J usage is TRBJ1-4; 7 nucleotides align to TRBD1. Germline CDR1 LNHNV, CDR2 YYDKDF (reference sequence). V gave up 3 bases and J gave up 4 bases; unmatched junction bases: 5. CDR3 length equals 15 residues. CDR3 protein: CATSRADRLNEKLFF. The CDR3 DNA is TGTGCCACCAGCAGGGCGGACAGGCTTAATGAAAAACTGTTTTTT.

The table lists this clone with a few counts. The chain joins TRBV6-5 to TRBJ2-3; D gene uncertain. Per the germline V gene, CDR1 is MNHEY and CDR2 is SVGAGI. Trimming removed 11 bases at V and 0 bases at J, with 12 bases between. This CDR3 has 13 amino acids. In DNA, the CDR3 is TGTGCCTTTCGACCAGGTAGCACAGATACGCAGTATTTT. This codes for CAFRPGSTDTQYF.

This clone was counted a single time. The chain carries TRBV5-4 and TRBJ2-5, with TRBD2 as a possible D gene (5 bases). CDR1 and CDR2 from the germline V gene are SGHNT and YYREEE (reference sequence). V dropped 3 bases and J dropped 5 bases, with 11 bases sitting between them. The CDR3 runs 13 residues. As DNA, the CDR3 is TGTGCCAGCAGCTCATTCGGGGTGGAGACCCAGTACTTC. Protein product: CASSSFGVETQYF.

The chain couples TRBV28 to TRBJ1-5; D not resolved. The germline V gene encodes CDR1 MDHEN and CDR2 SYDVKM. Trimming pared 5 bases from V and 5 bases from J, leaving 13 bases between. The CDR3 is 14 residues long. CDR3 nucleotides: TGTGCCAGCAGTCCCCGGACTGTGTATCAGCCCCAGCATTTT. Translating gives CASSPRTVYQPQHF.

This clone was found once. The chain is built from TRBV6-6 and TRBJ2-7; 7 bases map to TRBD2. CDR1 is MNHNY and CDR2 is SVGAGI in the germline V gene (reference sequence). This CDR3 is 13 amino acids long. The junction had 9 bases not matched to a gene; V was cut back by 11 bases and J by 2 bases. The CDR3 spells CAGRGYPTYEQYF. The CDR3 DNA is TGTGCCGGGCGGGGGTACCCCACCTACGAGCAGTACTTC.

This sequence joins TRBV5-5 and TRBJ2-2; unclear D gene. The V end lost 4 bases, the J end lost 8 bases, and 12 bases lay between the germline ends. CDR1 and CDR2 from the germline V gene are SGHKS and YYEKEE (reference sequence). The length of the CDR3 is 13 residues. In DNA, the CDR3 is TGTGCCAGCAGCGTCGACTGGTGGGGGGAGCTGTTTTTT. Its translation is CASSVDWWGELFF.

This clone was found once. The V gene is TRBV30, the J gene TRBJ2-7, with D possibly being TRBD1 (5 bases). The CDR3 is 12 residues long. Between the trimmed V and J ends, which lost 1 base and 6 bases, there was a span of 10 bases. Germline assignment: CDR1 GTSNPN and CDR2 SVGIG (reference sequence). The CDR3 nucleotides read TGTGCCTGGAGTGCTACAGGAGCCGAGCAGTACTTC. It is translated as CAWSATGAEQYF.

The chain has TRBV29-1 and TRBJ1-2; tentative D call: TRBD1 (5 bases). Per the germline V gene, CDR1 is SQVTM and CDR2 is ANQGSEA. The V gene lost 3 bases and the J gene lost 8 bases, with 7 bases spanning the gap. This CDR3 has 10 residues. The CDR3 is CSVDHRGYTF. The CDR3 nucleotides read TGCAGCGTTGACCACAGGGGCTACACCTTC.

The genes are TRBV10-2 and TRBJ2-1, with 13 bases lining up with TRBD2. Germline-derived CDR1 and CDR2 are WSHSY and SAAADI. The CDR3 has 17 residues. V gave up 6 bases and J gave up 8 bases; unmatched junction bases: 13. CDR3 DNA: TGCGCCAGCAGCTGGACTAGCGGGGGACCTAGATTGGATGAGCAGTTCTTC. Translating it yields CASSWTSGGPRLDEQFF.

The chain joins TRBV6-2 or TRBV6-3 to TRBJ2-7; TRBD2 matches at 13 bases. With 6 bases clipped from V and 4 bases from J, the junction kept 9 bases outside the gene matches. Germline CDR1 MNHEY, CDR2 SVGEGT. This CDR3 has 16 residues. The chain's CDR3 is CASSDGLAGATYEQYF. Written as DNA, the CDR3 is TGTGCCAGCAGCGACGGACTAGCGGGGGCAACGTACGAGCAGTACTTC.

The chain recombines TRBV18 with TRBJ1-1; D unresolved. Trimming cost V 3 bases and J 1 base, with 12 bases left between them. Germline V gene sequence: CDR1 KGHSH, CDR2 LQKENI. The CDR3 extends over 15 amino acids. The CDR3 spells CASSPKRVSNTEAFF. CDR3 coding DNA: TGTGCCAGCTCACCCAAGAGAGTTTCGAACACTGAAGCTTTCTTT.